A selection of T cell receptor beta chains follows, all from one sample in a study of T cells after posttransplantation cyclophosphamide. TCRdb's copy holds only in-frame clones and misses some; the assay was immunoSEQ multiplex PCR. The data show 20,000 to 25,000 clones, 95% to 98% seen once. The sequencing input was naive CD4+ T cells sorted from PBMCs. These receptor sequences come from a man aged 45 to 65 in good health, CMV-negative, and a related stem cell transplant donor. The conserved cysteine and the conserved F or W are not part of the CDR3 here.

V gene | CDR3 protein
TRBV11-3 | ASSPGTGYNEQF
TRBV6-6 | ASSGIRGPANTEAF
TRBV5-1 | ASSFGTLGELF
TRBV2 | ASSEGPGYGYT
TRBV29-1 | SEMTGGETQY
TRBV9 | ASSVGPQGGYT
TRBV7-8 | ASSLSRTTTDTQY
TRBV30 | AWSEQLPEKLF
TRBV18 | ASSQDRAYEQY
TRBV7-9 | ASSKGTAGNTIY
TRBV11-2 | ASSLDWDRRYSGNTIY
TRBV10-2 | ASSESGQGYGYT
TRBV4-1 | ASSQERGGSYNEQF
TRBV11-1 | ASSSGLGGGAGEQF
TRBV6-5 | ASSPDIANYGYT
TRBV10-3 | ATSQGRAPDNEQF
TRBV15 | ATSRGGDSEETQY
TRBV5-1 | ASSGGTSGSETQY
TRBV7-8 | ASSSGLNRNEKLF
TRBV7-2 | ASSLGQNTGELF
TRBV19 | ASSMGREDTQY
TRBV18 | ASSTRENGELF